The TCR beta chain described here comes from a study of T-cell reconstitution after alpha-beta-depleted transplantation in children. During its preparation, the TCRbeta library received unique molecular identifiers. MiXCR, run by TCRdb on the PCR reads, gives a single entry per CDR3 protein. The sample lists approximately 85,000 distinct CDR3 sequences, 14% occurring once. Deletions cut 6 bases from V and 4 bases from J, with 7 bases between. The CDR3 spans 12 residues. This clonotype was counted at least ten times. This TCR was recovered from a male patient under 10 years old who had a stem cell transplant for acute lymphoblastic leukemia, so the T cells may come from the graft donor. The sequences come from PBMCs, mostly from graft donor cells, collected 180 days after TCRalphabeta/CD19-depleted stem cell transplant. The chain links TRBV12-3 or TRBV12-4 to TRBJ1-5, with D hard to call. CDR3 nucleotide sequence: TGTGCCAGCAGGGCAGCAAATCAGCCCCAGCATTTT. Its protein is CASRAANQPQHF.